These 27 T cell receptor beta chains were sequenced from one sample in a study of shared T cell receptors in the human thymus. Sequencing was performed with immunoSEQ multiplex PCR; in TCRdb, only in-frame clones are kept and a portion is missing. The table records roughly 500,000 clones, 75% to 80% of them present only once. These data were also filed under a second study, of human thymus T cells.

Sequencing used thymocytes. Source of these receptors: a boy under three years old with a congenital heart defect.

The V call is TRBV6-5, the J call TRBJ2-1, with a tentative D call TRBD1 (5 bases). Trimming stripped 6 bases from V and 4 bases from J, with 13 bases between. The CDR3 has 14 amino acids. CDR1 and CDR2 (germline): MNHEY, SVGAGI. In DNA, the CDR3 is TGTGCCAGCAGGACAGTCCGACAGTACAATGAGCAGTTCTTC. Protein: CASRTVRQYNEQFF.

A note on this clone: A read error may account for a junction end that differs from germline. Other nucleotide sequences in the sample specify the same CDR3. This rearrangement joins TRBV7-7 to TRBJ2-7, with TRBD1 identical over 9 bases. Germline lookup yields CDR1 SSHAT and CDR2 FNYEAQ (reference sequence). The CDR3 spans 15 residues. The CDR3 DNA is TGTGCTAGCAGCTTGGGACAGGGCAGCTCCTACGAGCAGTACTTC. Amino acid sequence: CASSLGQGSSYEQYF.

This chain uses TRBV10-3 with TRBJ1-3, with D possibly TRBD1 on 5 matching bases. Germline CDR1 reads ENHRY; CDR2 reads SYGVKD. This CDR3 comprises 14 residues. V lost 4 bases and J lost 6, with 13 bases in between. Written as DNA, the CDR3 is TGTGCCATCAGTGGGAGGGACCGATCAAACACCATATATTTT. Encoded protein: CAISGRDRSNTIYF.

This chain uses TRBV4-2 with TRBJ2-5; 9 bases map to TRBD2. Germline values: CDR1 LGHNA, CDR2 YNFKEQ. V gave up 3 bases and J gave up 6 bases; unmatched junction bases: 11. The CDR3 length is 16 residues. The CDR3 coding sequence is TGTGCCAGCAGCCACCTCCCTAGCGGGGCAGATAAGACCCAGTACTTC. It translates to CASSHLPSGADKTQYF.

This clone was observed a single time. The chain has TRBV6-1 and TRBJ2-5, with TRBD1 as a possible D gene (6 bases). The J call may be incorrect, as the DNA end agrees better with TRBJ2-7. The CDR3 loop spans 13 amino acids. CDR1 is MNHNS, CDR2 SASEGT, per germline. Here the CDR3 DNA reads TGTGCCAGCAGTGTCGACAGGATCTACGAGCAGTACTTC. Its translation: CASSVDRIYEQYF.

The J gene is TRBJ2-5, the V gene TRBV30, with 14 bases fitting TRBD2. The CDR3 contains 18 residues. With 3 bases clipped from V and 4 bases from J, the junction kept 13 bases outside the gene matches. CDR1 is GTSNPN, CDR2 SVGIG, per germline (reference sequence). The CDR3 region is CAWRPPGLAGVWLETQYF. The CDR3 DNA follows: TGTGCCTGGAGGCCTCCGGGACTAGCGGGAGTTTGGTTAGAGACCCAGTACTTC.

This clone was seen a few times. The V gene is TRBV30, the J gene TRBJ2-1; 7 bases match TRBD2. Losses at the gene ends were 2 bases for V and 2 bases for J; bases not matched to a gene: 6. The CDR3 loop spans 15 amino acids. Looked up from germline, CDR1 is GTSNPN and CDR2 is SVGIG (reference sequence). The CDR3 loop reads CAWSKRDGTYNEQFF. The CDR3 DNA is TGTGCCTGGAGTAAGCGGGACGGGACCTACAATGAGCAGTTCTTC.

CDR3: CASSSTSDRQIHGYTF. CDR3 sequence (DNA): TGTGCCAGCAGCTCAACCTCGGACAGGCAAATCCATGGCTACACCTTC. The chain links TRBV7-9 to TRBJ1-2; 7 nucleotides line up with TRBD1. This CDR3 has 16 amino acids. V dropped 4 bases and J dropped 6; count of bases not matched to a gene: 14. Germline V gene sequence: CDR1 SEHNR, CDR2 FQNEAQ (reference sequence).

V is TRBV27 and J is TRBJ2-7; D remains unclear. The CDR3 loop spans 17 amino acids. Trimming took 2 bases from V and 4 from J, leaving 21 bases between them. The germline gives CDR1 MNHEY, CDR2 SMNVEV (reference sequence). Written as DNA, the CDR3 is TGTGCCAGCAGTTTAAGCCCGGTTAAAACCCCCCATTACGAGCAGTACTTC. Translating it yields CASSLSPVKTPHYEQYF.

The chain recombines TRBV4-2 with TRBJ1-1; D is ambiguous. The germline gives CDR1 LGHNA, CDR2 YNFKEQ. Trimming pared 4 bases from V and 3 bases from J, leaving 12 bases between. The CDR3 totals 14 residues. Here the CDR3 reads CASSRSVLDTEAFF. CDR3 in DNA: TGTGCCAGCAGCCGCAGCGTCTTGGACACTGAAGCTTTCTTT.

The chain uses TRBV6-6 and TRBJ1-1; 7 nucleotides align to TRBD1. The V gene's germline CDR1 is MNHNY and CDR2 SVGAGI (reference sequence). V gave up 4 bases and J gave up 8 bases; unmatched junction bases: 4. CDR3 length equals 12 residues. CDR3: CASSFGQAEAFF. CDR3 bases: TGTGCCAGCAGTTTTGGACAGGCGGAAGCTTTCTTT.

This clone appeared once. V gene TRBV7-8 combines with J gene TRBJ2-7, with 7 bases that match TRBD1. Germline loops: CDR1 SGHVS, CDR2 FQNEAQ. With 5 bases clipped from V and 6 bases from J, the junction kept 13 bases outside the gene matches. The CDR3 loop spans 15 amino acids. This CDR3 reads CASSPSTGQPSEQYF. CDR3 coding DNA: TGTGCCAGCAGCCCTTCGACAGGGCAGCCCTCCGAGCAGTACTTC.

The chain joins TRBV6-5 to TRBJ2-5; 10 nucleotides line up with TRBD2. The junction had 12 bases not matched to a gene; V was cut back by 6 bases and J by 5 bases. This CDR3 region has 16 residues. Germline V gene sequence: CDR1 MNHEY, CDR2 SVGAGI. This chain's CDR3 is CASRYTRAGGGETQYF. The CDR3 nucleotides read TGTGCCAGCAGATACACTAGAGCGGGAGGGGGGGAGACCCAGTACTTC.

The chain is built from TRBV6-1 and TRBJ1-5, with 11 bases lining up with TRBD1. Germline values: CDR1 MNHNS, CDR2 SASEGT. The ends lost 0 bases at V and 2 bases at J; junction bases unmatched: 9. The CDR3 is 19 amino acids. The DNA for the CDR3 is TGTGCCAGCAGTGAAGCGGGGACAGGGGGACCCTGGCGCAATCAGCCCCAGCATTTT. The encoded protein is CASSEAGTGGPWRNQPQHF.

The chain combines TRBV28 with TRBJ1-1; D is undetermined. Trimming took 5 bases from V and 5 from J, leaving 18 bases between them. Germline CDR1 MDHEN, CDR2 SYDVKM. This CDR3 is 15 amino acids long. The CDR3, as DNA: TGTGCCAGCAGTCCCACTAGGTATGTGGGGACTGAAGCTTTCTTT. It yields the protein CASSPTRYVGTEAFF.

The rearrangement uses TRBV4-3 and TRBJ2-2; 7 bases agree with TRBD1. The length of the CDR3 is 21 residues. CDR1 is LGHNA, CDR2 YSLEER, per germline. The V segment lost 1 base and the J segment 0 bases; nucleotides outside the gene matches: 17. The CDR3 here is CASSQGEKNRGIESNTGELFF. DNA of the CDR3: TGCGCCAGCAGCCAAGGAGAGAAGAACAGGGGAATTGAATCGAACACCGGGGAGCTGTTTTTT.

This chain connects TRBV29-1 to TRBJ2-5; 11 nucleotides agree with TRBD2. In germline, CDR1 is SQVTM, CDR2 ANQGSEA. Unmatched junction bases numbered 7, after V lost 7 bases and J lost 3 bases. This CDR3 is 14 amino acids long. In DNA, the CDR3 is TGCAGCGGACAGACTAGCGGGGAAAAAGAGACCCAGTACTTC. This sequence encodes CSGQTSGEKETQYF.

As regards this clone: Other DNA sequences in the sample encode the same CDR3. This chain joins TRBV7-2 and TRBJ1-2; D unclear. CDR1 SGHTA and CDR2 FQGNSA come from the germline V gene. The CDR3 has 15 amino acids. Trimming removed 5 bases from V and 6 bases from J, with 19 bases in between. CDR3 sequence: CASSPPRGGIHGYTF. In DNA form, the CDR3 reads TGTGCCAGCAGCCCCCCCCGGGGAGGCATCCATGGCTACACCTTC.

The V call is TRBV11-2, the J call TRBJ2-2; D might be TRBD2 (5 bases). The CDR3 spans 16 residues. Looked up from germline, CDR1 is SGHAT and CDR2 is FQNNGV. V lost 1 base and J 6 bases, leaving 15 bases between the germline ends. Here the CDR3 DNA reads TGTGCCAGCAGCTTAGGGACCCGGACGGGGTCCGGGGAGCTGTTTTTT. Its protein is CASSLGTRTGSGELFF.

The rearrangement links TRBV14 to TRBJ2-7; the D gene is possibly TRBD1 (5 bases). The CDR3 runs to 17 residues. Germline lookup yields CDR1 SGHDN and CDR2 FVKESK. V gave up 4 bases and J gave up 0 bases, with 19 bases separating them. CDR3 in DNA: TGTGCCAGCAGCCTCGAAGGGGTCGCCTCGAGCTCCTACGAGCAGTACTTC. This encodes CASSLEGVASSSYEQYF.

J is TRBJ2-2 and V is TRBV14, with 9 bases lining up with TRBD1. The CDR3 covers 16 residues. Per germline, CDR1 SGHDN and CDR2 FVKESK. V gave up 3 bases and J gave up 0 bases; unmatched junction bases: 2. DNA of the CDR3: TGTGCCAGCAGCCATGACAGGGGGGCGAACACCGGGGAGCTGTTTTTT. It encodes CASSHDRGANTGELFF.

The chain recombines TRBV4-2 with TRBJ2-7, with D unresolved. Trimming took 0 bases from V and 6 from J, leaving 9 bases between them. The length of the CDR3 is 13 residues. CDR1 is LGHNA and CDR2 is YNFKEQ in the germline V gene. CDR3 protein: CASSQDLYGEQYF. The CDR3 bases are TGTGCCAGCAGCCAAGATCTTTACGGCGAGCAGTACTTC.

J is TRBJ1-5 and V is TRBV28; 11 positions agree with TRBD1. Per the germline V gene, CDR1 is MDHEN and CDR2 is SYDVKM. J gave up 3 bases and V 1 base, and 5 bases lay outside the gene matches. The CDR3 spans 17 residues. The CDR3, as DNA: TGTGCCAGCAGTTTATCTGGACAGGGGGCCCTCAATCAGCCCCAGCATTTT. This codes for CASSLSGQGALNQPQHF.

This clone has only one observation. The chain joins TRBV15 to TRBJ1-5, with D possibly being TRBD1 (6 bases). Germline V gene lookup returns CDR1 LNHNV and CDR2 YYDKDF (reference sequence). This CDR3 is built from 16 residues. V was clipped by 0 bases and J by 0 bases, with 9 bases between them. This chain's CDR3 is CATSREGDTSNQPQHF. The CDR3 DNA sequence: TGTGCCACCAGCAGAGAGGGGGACACTAGCAATCAGCCCCAGCATTTT.

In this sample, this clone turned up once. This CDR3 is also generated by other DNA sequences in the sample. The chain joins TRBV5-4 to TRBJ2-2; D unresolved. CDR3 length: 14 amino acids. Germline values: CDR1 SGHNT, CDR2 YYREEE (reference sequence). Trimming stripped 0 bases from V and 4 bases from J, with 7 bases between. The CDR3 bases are TGTGCCAGCAGCTTGGGCCTGGCCACCGGGGAGCTGTTTTTT. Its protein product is CASSLGLATGELFF.

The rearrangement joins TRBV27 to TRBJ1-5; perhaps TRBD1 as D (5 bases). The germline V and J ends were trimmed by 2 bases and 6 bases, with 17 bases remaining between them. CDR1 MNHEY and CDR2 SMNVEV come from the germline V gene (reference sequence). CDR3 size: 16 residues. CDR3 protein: CASSLNWGVGSQPQHF. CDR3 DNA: TGTGCCAGCAGTTTAAATTGGGGGGTCGGAAGTCAGCCCCAGCATTTT.

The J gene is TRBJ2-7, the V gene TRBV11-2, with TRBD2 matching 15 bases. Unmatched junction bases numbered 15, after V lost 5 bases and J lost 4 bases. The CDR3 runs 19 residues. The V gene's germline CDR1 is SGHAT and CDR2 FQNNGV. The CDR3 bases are TGTGCCAGCAGCCCGAGTCGAGGACTAGCGGGAGGGGGGGCTTACGAGCAGTACTTC. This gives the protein CASSPSRGLAGGGAYEQYF. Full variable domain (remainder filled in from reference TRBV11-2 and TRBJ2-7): EAGVAQSPRYKIIEKRQSVAFWCNPISGHATLYWYQQILGQGPKLLIQFQNNGVVDDSQLPKDRFSAERLKGVDSTLKIQPAKLEDSAVYLCASSPSRGLAGGGAYEQYFGPGTRLTVT.